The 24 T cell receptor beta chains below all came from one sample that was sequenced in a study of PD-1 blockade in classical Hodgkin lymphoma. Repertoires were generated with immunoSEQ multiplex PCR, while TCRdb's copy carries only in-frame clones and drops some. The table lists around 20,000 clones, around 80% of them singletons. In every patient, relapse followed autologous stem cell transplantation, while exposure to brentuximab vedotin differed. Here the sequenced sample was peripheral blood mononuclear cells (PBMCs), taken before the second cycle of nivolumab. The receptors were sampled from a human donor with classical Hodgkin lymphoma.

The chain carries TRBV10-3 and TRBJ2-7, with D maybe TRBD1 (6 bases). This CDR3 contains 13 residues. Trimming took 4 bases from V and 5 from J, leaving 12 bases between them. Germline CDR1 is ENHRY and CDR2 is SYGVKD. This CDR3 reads CAISGQGFHEQYF. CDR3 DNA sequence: TGTGCCATCAGTGGGCAGGGGTTCCACGAGCAGTACTTC.

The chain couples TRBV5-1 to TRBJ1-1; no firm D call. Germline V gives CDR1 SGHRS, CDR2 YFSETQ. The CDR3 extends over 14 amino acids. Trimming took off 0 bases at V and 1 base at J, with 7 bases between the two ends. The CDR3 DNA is TGCGCCAGCAGCTTGGACGGCCAGAACACTGAAGCTTTCTTT. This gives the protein CASSLDGQNTEAFF.

The CDR3 nucleotides read TGTGCCAGCAGCTTGGCCTTTGCCATCAGATTTTACGAGCAGTACTTC. It yields the protein CASSLAFAIRFYEQYF. The J gene is TRBJ2-7, the V gene TRBV5-5; D is unclear. The V and J ends lost 0 bases and 4 bases respectively, with 17 bases between them. The germline V gene has CDR1 SGHKS and CDR2 YYEKEE (reference sequence). The CDR3 consists of 16 residues.

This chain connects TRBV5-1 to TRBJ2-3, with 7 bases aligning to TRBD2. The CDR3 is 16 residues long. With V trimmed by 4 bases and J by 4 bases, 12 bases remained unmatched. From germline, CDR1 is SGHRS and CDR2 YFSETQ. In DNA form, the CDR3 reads TGCGCCAGCAGCATCAGACTAGCCGAGGGTGCAGATACGCAGTATTTT. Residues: CASSIRLAEGADTQYF. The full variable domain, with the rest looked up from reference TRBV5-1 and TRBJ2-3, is KAGVTQTPRYLIKTRGQQVTLSCSPISGHRSVSWYQQTPGQGLQFLFEYFSETQRNKGNFPGRFSGRQFSNSRSEMNVSTLELGDSALYLCASSIRLAEGADTQYFGPGTRLTVL.

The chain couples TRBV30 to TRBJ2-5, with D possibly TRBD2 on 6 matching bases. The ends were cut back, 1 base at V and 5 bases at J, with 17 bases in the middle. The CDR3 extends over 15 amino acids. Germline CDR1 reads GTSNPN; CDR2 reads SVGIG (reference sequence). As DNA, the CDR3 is TGTGCCTGGAGTGGAAATAGCGGAGGAGGGGAGACCCAGTACTTC. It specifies CAWSGNSGGGETQYF.

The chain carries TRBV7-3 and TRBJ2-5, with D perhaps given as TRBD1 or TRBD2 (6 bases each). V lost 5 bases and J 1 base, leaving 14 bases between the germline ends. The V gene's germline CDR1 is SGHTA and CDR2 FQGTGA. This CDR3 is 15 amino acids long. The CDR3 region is CASSLTGAIQETQYF. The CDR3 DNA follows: TGTGCCAGCAGCCTCACGGGGGCTATCCAAGAGACCCAGTACTTC.

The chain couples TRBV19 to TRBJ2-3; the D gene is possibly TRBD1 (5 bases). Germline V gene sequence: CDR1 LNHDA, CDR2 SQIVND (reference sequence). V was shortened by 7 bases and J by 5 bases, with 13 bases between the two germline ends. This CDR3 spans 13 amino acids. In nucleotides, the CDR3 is TGTGCCAGTACAAAAGGCCAGGGAGATACGCAGTATTTT. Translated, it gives CASTKGQGDTQYF. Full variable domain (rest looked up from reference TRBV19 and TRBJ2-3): DGGITQSPKYLFRKEGQNVTLSCEQNLNHDAMYWYRQDPGQGLRLIYYSQIVNDFQKGDIAEGYSVSREKKESFPLTVTSAQKNPTAFYLCASTKGQGDTQYFGPGTRLTVL.

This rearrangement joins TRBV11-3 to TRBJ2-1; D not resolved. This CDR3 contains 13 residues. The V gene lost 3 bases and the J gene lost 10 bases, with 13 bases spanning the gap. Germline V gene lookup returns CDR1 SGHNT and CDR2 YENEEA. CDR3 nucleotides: TGTGCCAGCAGCTTTAACCCTCGGGCCGAGCAGTTCTTC. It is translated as CASSFNPRAEQFF.

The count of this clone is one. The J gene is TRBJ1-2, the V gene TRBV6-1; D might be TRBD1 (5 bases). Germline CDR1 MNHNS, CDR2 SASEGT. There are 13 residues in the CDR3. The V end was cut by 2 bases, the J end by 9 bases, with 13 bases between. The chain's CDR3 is CASSERESGRYTF. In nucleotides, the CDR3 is TGTGCCAGCAGTGAACGGGAATCAGGGCGCTACACCTTC.

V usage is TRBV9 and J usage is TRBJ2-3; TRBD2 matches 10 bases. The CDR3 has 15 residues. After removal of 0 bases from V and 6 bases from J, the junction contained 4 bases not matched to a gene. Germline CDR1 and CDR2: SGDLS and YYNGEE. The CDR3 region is CASSVVSGGLDTQYF. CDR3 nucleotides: TGTGCCAGCAGCGTAGTTAGCGGGGGGCTGGATACGCAGTATTTT. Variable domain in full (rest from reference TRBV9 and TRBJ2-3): DSGVTQTPKHLITATGQRVTLRCSPRSGDLSVYWYQQSLDQGLQFLIQYYNGEERAKGNILERFSAQQFPDLHSELNLSSLELGDSALYFCASSVVSGGLDTQYFGPGTRLTVL.

CDR3 in amino acids: CAWGQDYGYTF. The CDR3, as DNA: TGTGCCTGGGGGCAGGACTATGGCTACACCTTC. The gene calls are TRBV30 and TRBJ1-2; D is unclear. The CDR3 has 11 amino acids. Trimming took 5 bases from V and 3 from J, leaving 7 bases between them. Germline lookup yields CDR1 GTSNPN and CDR2 SVGIG (reference sequence).

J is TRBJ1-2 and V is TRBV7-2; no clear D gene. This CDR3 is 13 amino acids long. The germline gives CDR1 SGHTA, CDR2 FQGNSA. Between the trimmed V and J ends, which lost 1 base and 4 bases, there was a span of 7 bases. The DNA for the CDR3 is TGTGCCAGCAGCTTAGTAATAAGCTATGGCTACACCTTC. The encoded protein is CASSLVISYGYTF.

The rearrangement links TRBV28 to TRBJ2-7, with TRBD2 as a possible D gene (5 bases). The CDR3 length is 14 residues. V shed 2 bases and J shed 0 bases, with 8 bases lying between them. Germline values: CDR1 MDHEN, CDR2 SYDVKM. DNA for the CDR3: TGTGCCAGCAGTTTAACGGGATACTCCTACGAGCAGTACTTC. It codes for CASSLTGYSYEQYF.

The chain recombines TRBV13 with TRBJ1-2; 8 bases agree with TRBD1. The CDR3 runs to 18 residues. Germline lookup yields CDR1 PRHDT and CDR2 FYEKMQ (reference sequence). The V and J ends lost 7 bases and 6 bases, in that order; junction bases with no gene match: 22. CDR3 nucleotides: TGTGCCAGCACAGTAGGGGGTGAAAGGATGGACAGGGTGAATGGCTACACCTTC. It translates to CASTVGGERMDRVNGYTF.

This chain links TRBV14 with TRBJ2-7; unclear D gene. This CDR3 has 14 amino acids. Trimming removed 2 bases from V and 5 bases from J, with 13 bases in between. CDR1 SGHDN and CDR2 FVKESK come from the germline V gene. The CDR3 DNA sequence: TGTGCCAGCAGCCAACGTGAATCCTATCACGAGCAGTACTTC. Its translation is CASSQRESYHEQYF.

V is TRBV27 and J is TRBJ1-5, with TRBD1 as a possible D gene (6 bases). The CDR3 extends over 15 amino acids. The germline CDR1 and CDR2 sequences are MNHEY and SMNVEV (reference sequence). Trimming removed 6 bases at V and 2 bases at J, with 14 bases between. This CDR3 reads CASRVAGEGNQPQHF. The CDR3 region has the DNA TGTGCCAGCAGGGTGGCAGGGGAAGGCAATCAGCCCCAGCATTTT.

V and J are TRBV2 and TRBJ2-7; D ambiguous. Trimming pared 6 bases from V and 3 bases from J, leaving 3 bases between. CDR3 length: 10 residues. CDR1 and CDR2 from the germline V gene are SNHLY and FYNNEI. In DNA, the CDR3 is TGTGCCAGCAGACTCTACGAGCAGTACTTC. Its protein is CASRLYEQYF.

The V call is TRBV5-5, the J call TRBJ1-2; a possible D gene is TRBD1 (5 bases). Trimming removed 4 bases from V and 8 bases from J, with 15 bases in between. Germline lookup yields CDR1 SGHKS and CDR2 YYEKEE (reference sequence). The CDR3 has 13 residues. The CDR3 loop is CASSPNLRDGYTF. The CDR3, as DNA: TGTGCCAGCAGCCCCAATCTAAGGGACGGCTACACCTTC.

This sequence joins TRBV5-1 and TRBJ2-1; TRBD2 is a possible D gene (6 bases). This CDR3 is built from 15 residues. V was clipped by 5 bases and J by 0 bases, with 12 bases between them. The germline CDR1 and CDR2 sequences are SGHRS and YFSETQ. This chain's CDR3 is CASRRDGSSYNEQFF. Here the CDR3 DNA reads TGCGCCAGCAGACGGGACGGGAGCTCCTACAATGAGCAGTTCTTC.

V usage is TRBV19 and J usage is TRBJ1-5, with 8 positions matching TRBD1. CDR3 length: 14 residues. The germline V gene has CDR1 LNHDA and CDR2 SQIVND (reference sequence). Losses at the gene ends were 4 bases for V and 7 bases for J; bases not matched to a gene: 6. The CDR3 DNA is TGTGCCAGTAGTACTACAGGGGGTGGACAGCCCCAGCATTTT. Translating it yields CASSTTGGGQPQHF.

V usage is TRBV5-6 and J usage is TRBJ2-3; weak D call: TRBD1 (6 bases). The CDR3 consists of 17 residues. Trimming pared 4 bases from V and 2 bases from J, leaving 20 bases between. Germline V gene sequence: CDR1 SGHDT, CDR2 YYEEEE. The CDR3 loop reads CASSHLSDSSITDTQYF. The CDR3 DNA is TGTGCCAGCAGCCACCTCTCGGACAGTTCGATCACAGATACGCAGTATTTT.

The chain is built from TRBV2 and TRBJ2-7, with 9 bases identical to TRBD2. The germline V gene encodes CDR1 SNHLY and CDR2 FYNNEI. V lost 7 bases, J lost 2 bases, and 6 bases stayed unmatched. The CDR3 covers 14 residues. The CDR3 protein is CASNERGATYEQYF. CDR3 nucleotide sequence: TGTGCCAGCAATGAGCGGGGGGCAACCTACGAGCAGTACTTC.

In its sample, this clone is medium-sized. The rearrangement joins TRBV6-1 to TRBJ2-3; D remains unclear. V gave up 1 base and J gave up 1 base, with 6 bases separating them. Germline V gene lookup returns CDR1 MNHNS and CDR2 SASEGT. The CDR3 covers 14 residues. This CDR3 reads CASSEVWGTDTQYF. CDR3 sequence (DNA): TGTGCCAGCAGTGAAGTGTGGGGCACAGATACGCAGTATTTT.

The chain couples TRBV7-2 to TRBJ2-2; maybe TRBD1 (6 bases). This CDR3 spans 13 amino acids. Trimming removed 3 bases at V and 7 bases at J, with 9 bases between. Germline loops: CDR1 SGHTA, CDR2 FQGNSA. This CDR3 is CASSFNRDGELFF. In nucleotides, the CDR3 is TGTGCCAGCAGCTTCAACAGGGACGGGGAGCTGTTTTTT.